The clone carrying this T cell receptor beta chain was counted a few times. This record comes from a study of blood T cell repertoires in COVID-19. The V gene lost 2 bases and the J gene lost 6 bases, with 19 bases spanning the gap. From germline, CDR1 is KGHSH and CDR2 LQKENI. The CDR3 extends over 16 amino acids. Those enrolled in Seattle joined during active infection and were followed longitudinally afterward. Original analysis: The authors estimated nucleated cell counts from reference gene primer amplification. Sequenced by immunoSEQ multiplex PCR; TCRdb stores in-frame clones only, minus some. V and J calls and clone size are as listed in that table; D and trimming were resolved from the DNA. The sample holds around 260,000 clones, about 85% seen once.

The sequence was collected from a human donor with COVID-19, enrolled during active disease. The donor label of this sample is uncertain. This chain joins TRBV18 and TRBJ1-1, with a weak D call TRBD1 (6 bases). Specimen: peripheral blood. This CDR3 is CASSPTPHRVIAEAFF. In nucleotides, the CDR3 is TGTGCCAGCTCACCAACGCCACACAGGGTAATCGCTGAAGCTTTCTTT.